This is a list of T cell receptor beta chains from one sample in a study of blood T cell repertoires in COVID-19. Produced via immunoSEQ multiplex PCR; TCRdb's table is partial and in-frame only. Of some 180,000 clones in the sample, approximately 84% were seen once. The sequenced sample consisted of peripheral blood. All receptors derive from a human donor in a cohort sampled during active COVID-19. Both conserved end residues are part of each CDR3. The D gene is left open where the match is weak. A clone size is listed for some rows: how often the clone was seen (once, few, many), or a class if it is expanded.

J gene,clone size,D gene,V gene,CDR3 protein,CDR3 DNA
TRBJ1-1,-,TRBD1,TRBV12-5,CASGLVLRQGAPEAFF,TGTGCTAGTGGTTTGGTACTTAGACAGGGGGCTCCTGAAGCTTTCTTT
TRBJ1-6,-,TRBD1,TRBV18,CASSPRGQGEYSPLHF,TGTGCCAGCTCACCCAGGGGACAGGGGGAATATTCACCCCTCCACTTT
TRBJ1-2,-,-,TRBV2,CASTIQQVPANYGYTF,TGTGCCAGCACCATCCAACAGGTCCCCGCTAACTATGGCTACACCTTC
TRBJ1-1,once,TRBD1,TRBV5-4,CASSFGTANTEAFF,TGTGCCAGCAGCTTTGGGACAGCGAACACTGAAGCTTTCTTT
TRBJ1-4,-,TRBD1,TRBV13,CASSGQGATNEKLFF,TGTGCCAGCAGCGGGCAGGGGGCAACTAATGAAAAACTGTTTTTT
TRBJ2-7,-,-,TRBV19,CASSIAYLNYEQYF,TGTGCCAGTAGTATAGCGTACCTAAACTACGAGCAGTACTTC
TRBJ2-7,-,TRBD1,TRBV30,CAWSLDRVDPFF,TGTGCCTGGAGCCTTGACAGGGTGGACCCATTTTTC
TRBJ2-3,-,TRBD1,TRBV9,CASSVYGTESTDTQYF,TGTGCCAGCAGCGTATATGGGACAGAGAGCACAGATACGCAGTATTTT
TRBJ1-1,-,-,TRBV7-3,CASGRGLNTEAFF,TGTGCCAGCGGCCGTGGGCTGAACACTGAAGCTTTCTTT
TRBJ2-5,once,-,TRBV29-1,CSVPHSLARETQYF,TGCAGCGTCCCTCATTCCCTAGCCAGGGAGACCCAGTACTTC
TRBJ1-1,-,-,TRBV5-8,CASSNRENTEAFF,TGTGCCAGCAGCAACAGGGAGAACACTGAAGCTTTCTTT
TRBJ1-5,few,-,TRBV9,CASSEGFNQPQHF,TGTGCCAGCAGCGAGGGGTTCAATCAGCCCCAGCATTTT
TRBJ2-7,-,-,TRBV27,CASSLYRANSYEQYF,TGTGCCAGCAGTTTATATAGAGCCAACTCCTACGAGCAGTACTTC
TRBJ1-6,-,-,TRBV5-4,CASSPGGLLNSPLHF,TGTGCCAGCAGCCCGGGAGGACTGCTCAATTCACCCCTCCACTTT
TRBJ2-7,few,TRBD1,TRBV7-9,CASSVLDRDYEQYF,TGTGCCAGCAGCGTTTTGGACAGGGACTACGAGCAGTACTTC
TRBJ2-1,-,-,TRBV3-1/TRBV3-2,CASSQGGRGRFSYNEQFF,TGTGCCAGCAGCCAAGGTGGGCGGGGGCGATTCTCCTACAATGAGCAGTTCTTC
TRBJ2-1,once,-,TRBV24-1,CATSGSGGEQFF,TGTGCCACCAGTGGCTCCGGAGGAGAGCAGTTCTTC
TRBJ1-1,-,-,TRBV18,CASSPDSAGMNTEAFF,TGTGCCAGCTCACCGGACAGCGCGGGCATGAACACTGAAGCTTTCTTT
TRBJ1-1,-,TRBD1,TRBV12-3/TRBV12-4,CASGDRPNTEAFF,TGTGCCAGTGGGGACAGACCGAACACTGAAGCTTTCTTT
TRBJ1-1,-,-,TRBV9,CASSVASSAMNTEAFF,TGTGCCAGCAGCGTAGCATCAAGTGCTATGAACACTGAAGCTTTCTTT
TRBJ2-3,-,TRBD2,TRBV2,CAKEAGDLTDTQYF,TGTGCCAAAGAAGCGGGGGACCTCACAGATACGCAGTATTTT
TRBJ1-4,-,TRBD1,TRBV7-9,CASSFGQGAWEKLFF,TGTGCCAGCAGCTTTGGACAGGGGGCCTGGGAAAAACTGTTTTTT
TRBJ2-1,-,-,TRBV21-1,CASSTPGQANEQFF,TGTGCCAGCAGTACACCGGGACAAGCCAATGAGCAGTTCTTC
TRBJ2-1,-,-,TRBV3-1/TRBV3-2,CASSQESGEQFF,TGTGCCAGCAGCCAAGAATCGGGTGAGCAGTTCTTC
TRBJ1-1,-,-,TRBV30,CAWRVRAPMNTEAFF,TGTGCCTGGAGGGTCAGGGCTCCCATGAACACTGAAGCTTTCTTT
TRBJ1-5,-,-,TRBV27,CASSFFQEPRAQHF,TGTGCCAGCAGTTTTTTTCAGGAGCCCAGGGCCCAGCATTTT
TRBJ2-7,-,-,TRBV5-6,CASNRDRSYEQYF,TGTGCCAGCAACCGAGACAGATCCTACGAGCAGTACTTC
TRBJ1-6,-,-,TRBV2,CASRQGYNSPLHF,TGTGCCAGCAGACAGGGTTATAATTCACCCCTCCACTTT
TRBJ1-4,-,TRBD1,TRBV5-1,CASRDQTGGDEKLFF,TGCGCCAGCCGAGATCAAACAGGGGGCGATGAAAAACTGTTTTTT
TRBJ1-1,-,-,TRBV11-2,CASSWGGGMNTEAFF,TGTGCCAGCAGCTGGGGGGGCGGAATGAACACTGAAGCTTTCTTT
TRBJ2-4,-,-,TRBV6-5,CASSTRWPTKNIQYF,TGTGCCAGCAGTACCAGGTGGCCTACCAAAAACATTCAGTACTTC
TRBJ2-1,few,TRBD1,TRBV4-1,CASSLRDRVDEQFF,TGCGCCAGCAGCCTCCGGGACAGGGTCGATGAGCAGTTCTTC
TRBJ2-5,-,-,TRBV30,CAWAPGWETQYF,TGTGCCTGGGCACCAGGGTGGGAGACCCAGTACTTC
TRBJ2-5,-,-,TRBV14,CASSPTQGAETQYF,TGTGCCAGCAGCCCCACACAGGGCGCAGAGACCCAGTACTTC
TRBJ1-4,-,-,TRBV4-2,CASSQDPGGNEKLFF,TGTGCCAGCAGCCAAGATCCGGGGGGGAATGAAAAACTGTTTTTT